This entry is about one T cell receptor beta chain. The clone's antigen remains unknown. No much larger clone is present one base from it, and per-base qualities are unavailable. This specimen belongs to a study of cytotoxic CD8 clonotypes in ibrutinib-treated CLL (dated by TCRdb to the early 2020s). As for the study more broadly: The cohort included approximately 15 treatment-naive and fewer than 12 relapsed/refractory patients; around 18 were IGHV unmutated. Response samples were taken after a median of 12 months on treatment, ranging from about 6 to 40 months. On average, each sample yielded approximately 250,000 productive templates and 80,000 to 95,000 productive rearrangements. Partial responses were observed in about 24 patients and complete responses in 2; after a median follow-up of around 68 months, remission was maintained in around 14 patients and progression was observed in 12. Cryopreserved peripheral blood mononuclear cells were collected before treatment, at response, and at either disease progression or sustained remission. Every sample from remission and from progressive disease was obtained while the patients were still on ibrutinib. Of the approximately 86 participants in the trial, approximately 25 had longitudinal samples available. Broad study findings and their caveats: Public clonotypes were found to be uncommon and were observed to contract or remain stable during treatment; the increase in clonality was shown to reflect expansion of private clonotypes at ibrutinib response. Lymph node repertoires were not examined, and the timing of sampling was not matched between patients in sustained remission and those whose disease progressed. Clonality rose at ibrutinib response, remained stable during sustained remission, and dropped back toward baseline at progression. At baseline, clonality was higher than in age-matched healthy donors and showed a strong correlation with circulating CD8+ T-cell counts.

Per the publication, the time point label means: about twelve months on ibrutinib. For TCR beta library preparation, approximately 2 micrograms of genomic DNA were extracted from the cryopreserved PBMCs. High-throughput TCR beta sequencing was performed on longitudinal blood samples from CLL patients receiving ibrutinib monotherapy. The patients took part in an open-label, single-center phase 2 trial of ibrutinib monotherapy. A MiSeq instrument was used for deep resolution sequencing, which targeted depths ranging from 1 in 1 million up to 1 in 200,000 T cells, with coverage averaging 10x for each clonotype. TCR beta libraries were generated with the immunoSEQ hsTCRB Kit. For the original study's pipeline: The data were analyzed with ImmunoSEQ Analyzer and ImmunoSEQ Data Assistant, and V, D and J gene assignments followed IMGT definitions. Clonality, which ranges from 0 to 1, was calculated by subtracting the normalized Shannon entropy of productive rearrangement frequencies from one. Public clonotype analysis was restricted to overrepresented clonotypes comprising at least 0.05% of each patient's repertoire. About a dozen age-matched healthy donor repertoires from immuneACCESS were used as controls for clonality. TCRdb took this table from immuneACCESS and kept in-frame rearrangements with V and J called. Such tables lack part of the clones; where checked against another copy, unresolved V genes explain under half of the gap, and the rest is unexplained. V and J calls and clone size follow that table, whereas D and trimming were derived from the DNA. The sample table lists roughly 60,000 clones, less than 75% of them with a count of one. Around 45% of the sample is in the top ten clones.

Sequences SGHDT (CDR1) and YYEEEE (CDR2) are obtained from the germline V gene. From its cysteine to its phenylalanine, the CDR3 spans 14 amino acids. The only DNA kept is the CDR3, 42 bases in frame from the first base. A distance of 12 bases separates the germline ends of V and J, which lose 1 base and 5 bases respectively. Rearrangement joined TRBV5-6 to TRBJ1-1, and possibly TRBD1, on 5 matching bases. The source material was PBMCs, sampled after 12 months of ibrutinib treatment. The sequence was obtained from a human donor with chronic lymphocytic leukemia. The bases are TGTGCCAGCAGCTTGTATGGGGGAGGTACTGAAGCTTTCTTT. This gives the protein CASSLYGGGTEAFF. Extended through the reference TRBV5-6 and TRBJ1-1 proteins, this CDR3 yields the full variable domain: DAGVTQSPTHLIKTRGQQVTLRCSPKSGHDTVSWYQQALGQGPQFIFQYYEEEERQRGNFPDRFSGHQFPNYSSELNVNALLLGDSALYLCASSLYGGGTEAFFGQGTRLTVV.